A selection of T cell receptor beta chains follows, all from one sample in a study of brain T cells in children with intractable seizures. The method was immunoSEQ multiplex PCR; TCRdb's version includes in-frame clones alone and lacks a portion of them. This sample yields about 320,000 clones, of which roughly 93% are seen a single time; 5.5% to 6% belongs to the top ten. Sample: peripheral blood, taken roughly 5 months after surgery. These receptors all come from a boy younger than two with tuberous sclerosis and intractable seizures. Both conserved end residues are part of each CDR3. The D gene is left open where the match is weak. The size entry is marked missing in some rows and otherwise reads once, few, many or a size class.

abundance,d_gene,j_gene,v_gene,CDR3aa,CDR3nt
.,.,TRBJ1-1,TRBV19,CASSIDRLNTEAFF,TGTGCCAGTAGTATCGACAGATTGAACACTGAAGCTTTCTTT
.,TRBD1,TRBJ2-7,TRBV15,CATSRITGTGSEQYF,TGTGCCACCAGCAGAATAACCGGGACAGGGTCCGAGCAGTACTTC
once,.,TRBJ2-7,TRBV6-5,CAIEGRTPYEQYF,TGTGCCATCGAGGGACGGACTCCCTACGAGCAGTACTTC
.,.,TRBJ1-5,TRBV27,CATRGGAGQPQHF,TGTGCCACCCGCGGGGGAGCCGGGCAGCCCCAGCATTTT
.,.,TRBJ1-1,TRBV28,CASSRLGYTEAFF,TGTGCCAGCAGCCGACTAGGGTACACTGAAGCTTTCTTT
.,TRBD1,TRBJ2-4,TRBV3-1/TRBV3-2,CASSQLRTGDQNIQYF,TGTGCCAGCAGCCAGTTGAGGACAGGGGACCAAAACATTCAGTACTTC
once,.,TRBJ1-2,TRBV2,CASTRQSNSLNYGYTF,TGTGCCAGCACTCGACAGAGCAACTCACTTAACTATGGCTACACCTTC
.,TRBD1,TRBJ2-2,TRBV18,CASSLRQGVGAGELFF,TGTGCCAGCTCACTCCGACAGGGAGTAGGTGCCGGGGAGCTGTTTTTT
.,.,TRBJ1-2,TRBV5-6,CASSGLASGRNINGYTF,TGTGCCAGCAGCGGCCTGGCTTCGGGGCGGAATATAAATGGCTACACCTTC
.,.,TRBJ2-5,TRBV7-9,CASSLEWLVETQYF,TGTGCCAGCAGCTTAGAATGGTTGGTGGAGACCCAGTACTTC
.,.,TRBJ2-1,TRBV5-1,CASSLVGNHYNEQFF,TGCGCCAGCAGCTTGGTCGGGAATCACTACAATGAGCAGTTCTTC
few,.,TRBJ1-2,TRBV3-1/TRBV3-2,CASSQAQYYGYTF,TGTGCCAGCAGCCAAGCCCAATACTATGGCTACACCTTC
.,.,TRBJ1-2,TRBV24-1,CATNSLLYRDYGYTF,TGTGCCACCAACTCTCTGCTCTACAGGGATTATGGCTACACCTTC
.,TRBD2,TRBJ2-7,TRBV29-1,CSVEVTSGTISYEQYF,TGCAGCGTTGAAGTAACTAGCGGGACGATCTCCTACGAGCAGTACTTC
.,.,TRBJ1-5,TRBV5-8,CASSLVVQAFSNQPQHF,TGTGCCAGCAGCTTGGTGGTCCAGGCTTTTAGCAATCAGCCCCAGCATTTT
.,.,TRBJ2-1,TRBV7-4,CASSYSGVAPPHYYNEQFF,TGTGCCAGCAGCTATTCCGGGGTAGCGCCCCCCCATTACTACAATGAGCAGTTCTTC
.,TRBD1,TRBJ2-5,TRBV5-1,CASSLGQGGYQETQYF,TGCGCCAGCAGCCTGGGACAGGGGGGGTACCAAGAGACCCAGTACTTC
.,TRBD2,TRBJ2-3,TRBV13,CASSSRLAGSTDTQYF,TGTGCCAGCAGCTCTAGACTAGCGGGAAGCACAGATACGCAGTATTTT